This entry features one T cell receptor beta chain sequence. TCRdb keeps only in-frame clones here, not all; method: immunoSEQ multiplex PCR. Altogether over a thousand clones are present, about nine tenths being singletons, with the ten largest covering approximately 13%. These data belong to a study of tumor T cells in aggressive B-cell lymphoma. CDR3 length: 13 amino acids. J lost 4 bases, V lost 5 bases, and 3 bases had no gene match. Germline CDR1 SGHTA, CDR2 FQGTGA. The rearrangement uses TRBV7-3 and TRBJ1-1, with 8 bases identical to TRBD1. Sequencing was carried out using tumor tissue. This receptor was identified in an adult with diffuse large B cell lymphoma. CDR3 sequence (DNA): TGTGCCAGCAGCCCTACAGGGGGCACTGAAGCTTTCTTT. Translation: CASSPTGGTEAFF.